The 10 T cell receptor beta chains given below trace back to one sample, sequenced in a study of molecular identifiers for immune sequencing clone quantification. TCRdb used MiXCR to reprocess the PCR reads, holding one entry per CDR3 protein. The sample holds more than 450,000 distinct CDR3 sequences, around 23% seen once. The material sequenced was naive CD8+ T cells from blood, with Jurkat cell RNA spiked in. The subset here: FACS-sorted CD8+CD4-CCR7+CD45RA+ naive T cells. These receptors all come from a human donor in good health. Some libraries in this study had Jurkat cell RNA spiked in.

The chain joins TRBV6-5 to TRBJ2-1; TRBD2 aligns across 9 bases. V dropped 4 bases and J dropped 11; count of bases not matched to a gene: 15. Germline V gene sequence: CDR1 MNHEY, CDR2 SVGAGI. The CDR3 loop spans 16 amino acids. CDR3 region: CASSFSTGTSFDKQFF. As DNA, the CDR3 is TGTGCCAGCAGTTTTTCCACCGGGACTAGCTTCGATAAGCAGTTCTTC.

The chain couples TRBV19 to TRBJ2-7; D possibly corresponds to TRBD1 (6 bases). The germline V gene encodes CDR1 LNHDA and CDR2 SQIVND (reference sequence). Trimming removed 6 bases from V and 0 bases from J, with 24 bases in between. This CDR3 has 18 residues. CDR3: CASSFRFGIDRTSYEQYF. CDR3 DNA sequence: TGTGCCAGTAGCTTCAGGTTCGGAATAGACAGGACCTCCTACGAGCAGTACTTC.

In its sample, this clonotype was seen a few times. This chain links TRBV10-2 with TRBJ2-7; the D is unclear. The CDR3 covers 11 residues. CDR1 WSHSY and CDR2 SAAADI come from the germline V gene. V was pared by 2 bases and J by 4 bases, with 3 bases between. CDR3 sequence (DNA): TGCGCCAGCAGTGAGACGTACGAGCAGTACTTC. It codes for CASSETYEQYF.

This clonotype was detected only a few times. This chain uses TRBV18 with TRBJ2-5; the D is unclear. Looked up from germline, CDR1 is KGHSH and CDR2 is LQKENI. Between the trimmed V and J ends, which lost 3 bases and 6 bases, there was a span of 20 bases. The CDR3 is 16 residues long. The CDR3: CASSPQSHADPKTQYF. CDR3 DNA sequence: TGTGCCAGCTCACCTCAATCCCACGCGGACCCGAAGACCCAGTACTTC.

This clonotype was counted many times. The chain links TRBV9 to TRBJ2-5, with D maybe TRBD2 (6 bases). The CDR3 runs to 14 residues. Germline V gives CDR1 SGDLS, CDR2 YYNGEE. V was clipped by 4 bases and J by 0 bases, with 10 bases between them. CDR3 amino acids: CASSPRGNQETQYF. Here the CDR3 DNA reads TGTGCCAGCAGCCCGCGGGGCAACCAAGAGACCCAGTACTTC. The full variable domain, in which reference TRBV9 and TRBJ2-5 provide the parts outside the CDR3, is DSGVTQTPKHLITATGQRVTLRCSPRSGDLSVYWYQQSLDQGLQFLIQYYNGEERAKGNILERFSAQQFPDLHSELNLSSLELGDSALYFCASSPRGNQETQYFGPGTRLLVL.

There are a few counts of this clonotype. This rearrangement joins TRBV7-9 to TRBJ1-1; D unresolved. CDR1 SEHNR and CDR2 FQNEAQ come from the germline V gene (reference sequence). Trimming cost V 3 bases and J 1 base, with 12 bases left between them. The CDR3 is 15 residues long. The CDR3 region has the DNA TGTGCCAGCAGCTTTCGTTTGGCAGAGAACACTGAAGCTTTCTTT. Translating gives CASSFRLAENTEAFF. Complete variable domain (other parts from reference TRBV7-9 and TRBJ1-1): DTGVSQNPRHKITKRGQNVTFRCDPISEHNRLYWYRQTLGQGPEFLTYFQNEAQLEKSRLLSDRFSAERPKGSFSTLEIQRTEQGDSAMYLCASSFRLAENTEAFFGQGTRLTVV.

This clonotype was counted ten times or more. The chain employs TRBV7-2 and TRBJ1-1; D may be TRBD1 (5 bases). Trimming removed 3 bases from V and 5 bases from J, with 10 bases in between. Germline-derived CDR1 and CDR2 are SGHTA and FQGNSA. This CDR3 comprises 13 residues. The CDR3 DNA is TGTGCCAGCAGCTTCCCAGGGAGAACTGAAGCTTTCTTT. This translates into CASSFPGRTEAFF.

This clonotype was observed at least ten times. The rearrangement joins TRBV20-1 to TRBJ2-7, with 13 bases matching TRBD2. J was trimmed by 3 bases and V by 1 base; bases with no gene match: 9. This CDR3 spans 17 amino acids. The germline V gene has CDR1 DFQATT and CDR2 SNEGSKA (reference sequence). CDR3 sequence reads: CSARVPKLAGGLYEQYF. DNA for the CDR3: TGCAGTGCTAGAGTCCCCAAACTAGCGGGAGGGCTCTACGAGCAGTACTTC.

This clonotype was counted ten times or more. This chain connects TRBV20-1 to TRBJ2-7, with 8 bases matching TRBD2. From germline, CDR1 is DFQATT and CDR2 SNEGSKA (reference sequence). The junction had 4 bases not matched to a gene; V was cut back by 5 bases and J by 1 base. The CDR3 spans 13 residues. The CDR3 reads CSARGLESYEQYF. In DNA, the CDR3 is TGCAGTGCTCGGGGACTAGAGTCCTACGAGCAGTACTTC.

The chain combines TRBV19 with TRBJ1-4, with D possibly being TRBD1 (5 bases). V was shortened by 10 bases and J by 8 bases, with 23 bases between the two germline ends. Germline CDR1 and CDR2: LNHDA and SQIVND (reference sequence). This CDR3 contains 15 residues. CDR3 in DNA: TGTGCCACCACGGACTGGGGCGGAGATCGGGAAAAACTGTTTTTT. It encodes CATTDWGGDREKLFF.